This TCR beta chain came from a study of memory CD4+ T cells and cytomegalovirus serostatus. General study findings and limits: About 40% of the roughly 160 known CMV-associated TCRbeta sequences appeared in CD4+ memory. Median bootstrapped AUC for CMV status was about 0.95 originally, just under 0.93 US-trained.

The CDR3 has 12 amino acids. Germline CDR1 reads MDHEN; CDR2 reads SYDVKM. The V and J ends lost 6 bases and 10 bases respectively, with 15 bases between them. Single viable CD3+CD4+CD8-CD45RO+ cells were sorted as the memory CD4+ T cells. CMV serostatus came from serum IgG against pp150, pp28, p38, p52. Total CD4+ T cells were enriched by CD4 positive selection. Libraries were prepared by immunoSEQ multiplex PCR; TCRdb keeps only in-frame clonotypes and omits some of them. The table lists about 56,000 clones, over 65% of them singletons. Points on this clone: Its antigen is still unknown.

The TCR was taken from an adult in good health and CMV-seropositive. The sample consisted of memory CD4+ T cells from blood. The rearrangement links TRBV28 to TRBJ1-1; D call uncertain. The CDR3 nucleotides read TGTGCCAGCAGCCTCGGGCCTACCCGAGCTTTCTTT. Amino acid sequence: CASSLGPTRAFF.